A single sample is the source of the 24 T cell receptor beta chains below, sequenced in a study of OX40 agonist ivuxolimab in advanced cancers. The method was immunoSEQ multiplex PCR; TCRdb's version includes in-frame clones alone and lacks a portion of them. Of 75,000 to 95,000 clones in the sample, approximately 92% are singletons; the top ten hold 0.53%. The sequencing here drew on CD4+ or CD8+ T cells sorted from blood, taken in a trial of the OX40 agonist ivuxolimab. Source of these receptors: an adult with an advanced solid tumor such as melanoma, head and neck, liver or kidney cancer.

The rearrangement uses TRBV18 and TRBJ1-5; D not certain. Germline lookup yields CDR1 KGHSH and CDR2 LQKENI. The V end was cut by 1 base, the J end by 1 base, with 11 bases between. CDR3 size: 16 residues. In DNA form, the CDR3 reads TGTGCCAGCTCACCACGTGAGGGTAGGAGCAATCAGCCCCAGCATTTT. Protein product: CASSPREGRSNQPQHF.

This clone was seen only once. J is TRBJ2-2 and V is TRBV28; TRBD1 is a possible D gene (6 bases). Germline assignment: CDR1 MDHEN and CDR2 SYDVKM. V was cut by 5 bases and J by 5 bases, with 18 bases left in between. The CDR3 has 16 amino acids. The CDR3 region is CASSRIQGLRTGELFF. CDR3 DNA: TGTGCCAGCAGTCGAATACAGGGTTTACGAACCGGGGAGCTGTTTTTT.

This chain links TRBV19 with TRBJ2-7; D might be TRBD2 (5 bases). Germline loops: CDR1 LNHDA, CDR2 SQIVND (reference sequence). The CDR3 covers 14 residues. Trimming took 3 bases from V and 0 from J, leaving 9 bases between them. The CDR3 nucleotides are TGTGCCAGTAGTATTACGGAGGACTCCTACGAGCAGTACTTC. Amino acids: CASSITEDSYEQYF.

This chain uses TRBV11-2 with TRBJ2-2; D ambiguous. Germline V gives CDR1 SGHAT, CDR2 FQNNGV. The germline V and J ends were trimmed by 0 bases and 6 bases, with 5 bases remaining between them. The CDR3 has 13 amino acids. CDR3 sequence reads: CASSLDWAGELFF. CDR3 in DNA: TGTGCCAGCAGCTTAGATTGGGCCGGGGAGCTGTTTTTT.

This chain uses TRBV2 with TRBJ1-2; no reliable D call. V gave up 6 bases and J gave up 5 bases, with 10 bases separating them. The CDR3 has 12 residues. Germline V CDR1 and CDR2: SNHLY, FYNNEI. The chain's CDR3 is CASRDPHYGYTF. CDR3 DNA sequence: TGTGCCAGCAGAGACCCGCATTATGGCTACACCTTC.

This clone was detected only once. The CDR3 loop reads CASSTLAGGADTQYF. The CDR3 DNA sequence: TGTGCCAGCTCAACTCTAGCGGGAGGTGCAGATACGCAGTATTTT. V gene TRBV18 combines with J gene TRBJ2-3; 11 nucleotides align to TRBD2. In germline, CDR1 is KGHSH, CDR2 LQKENI. The trim removed 5 bases at V and 4 bases at J, leaving 5 bases unmatched. This CDR3 region has 15 residues.

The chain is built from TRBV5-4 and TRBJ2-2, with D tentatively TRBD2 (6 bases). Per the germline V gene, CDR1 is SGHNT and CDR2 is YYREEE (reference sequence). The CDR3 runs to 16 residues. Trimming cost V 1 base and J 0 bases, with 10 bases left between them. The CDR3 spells CASSLSRGTNTGELFF. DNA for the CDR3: TGTGCCAGCAGCTTGTCCCGGGGGACGAACACCGGGGAGCTGTTTTTT.

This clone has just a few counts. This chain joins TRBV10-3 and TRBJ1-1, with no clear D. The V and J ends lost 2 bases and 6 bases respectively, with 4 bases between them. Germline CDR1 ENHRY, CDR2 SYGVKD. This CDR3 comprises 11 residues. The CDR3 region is CAISERAEAFF. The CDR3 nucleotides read TGTGCCATCAGTGAGCGAGCTGAAGCTTTCTTT.

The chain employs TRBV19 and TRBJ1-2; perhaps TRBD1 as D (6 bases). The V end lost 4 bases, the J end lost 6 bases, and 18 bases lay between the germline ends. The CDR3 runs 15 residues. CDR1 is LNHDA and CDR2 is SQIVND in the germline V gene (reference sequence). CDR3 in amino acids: CASSTRSGAEDGYTF. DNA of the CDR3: TGTGCCAGTAGTACAAGATCAGGGGCGGAAGATGGCTACACCTTC.

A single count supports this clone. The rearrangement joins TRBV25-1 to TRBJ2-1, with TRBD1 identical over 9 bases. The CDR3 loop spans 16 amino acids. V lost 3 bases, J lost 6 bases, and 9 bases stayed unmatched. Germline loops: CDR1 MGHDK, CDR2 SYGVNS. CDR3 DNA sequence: TGTGCCAGCAGTGACCCTCGGACAGGGGAAACCAATGAGCAGTTCTTC. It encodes CASSDPRTGETNEQFF.

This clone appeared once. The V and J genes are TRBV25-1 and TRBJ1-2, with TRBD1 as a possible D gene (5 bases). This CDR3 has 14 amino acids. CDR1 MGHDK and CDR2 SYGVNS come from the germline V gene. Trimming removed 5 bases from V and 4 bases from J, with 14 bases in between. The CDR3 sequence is CASSPPGIIYGYTF. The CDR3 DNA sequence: TGTGCCAGCAGTCCGCCAGGGATCATCTATGGCTACACCTTC.

This chain's CDR3 is CASSPSLAGGYNEQFF. Written as DNA, the CDR3 is TGTGCCAGCAGCCCTTCACTAGCGGGAGGGTACAATGAGCAGTTCTTC. This chain uses TRBV7-2 with TRBJ2-1; 13 bases align to TRBD2. This CDR3 has 16 amino acids. The germline CDR1 and CDR2 sequences are SGHTA and FQGNSA. Germline trimming cut 5 bases from V and 4 bases from J; bases unmatched to any gene: 5. Based on the CDR3 plus reference TRBV7-2 and TRBJ2-1, the full variable domain is GAGVSQSPSNKVTEKGKDVELRCDPISGHTALYWYRQSLGQGLEFLIYFQGNSAPDKSGLPSDRFSAERTGGSVSTLTIQRTQQEDSAVYLCASSPSLAGGYNEQFFGPGTRLTVL.

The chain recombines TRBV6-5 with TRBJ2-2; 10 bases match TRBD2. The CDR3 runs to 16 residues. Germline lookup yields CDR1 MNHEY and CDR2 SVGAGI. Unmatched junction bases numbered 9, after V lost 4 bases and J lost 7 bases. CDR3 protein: CASSWSLAGVGGELFF. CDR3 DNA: TGTGCCAGCAGTTGGAGCCTAGCGGGAGTCGGCGGGGAGCTGTTTTTT.

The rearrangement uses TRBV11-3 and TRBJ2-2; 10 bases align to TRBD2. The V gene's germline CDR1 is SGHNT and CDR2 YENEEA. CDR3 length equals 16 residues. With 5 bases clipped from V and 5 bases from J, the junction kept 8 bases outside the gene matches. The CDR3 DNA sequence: TGTGCCAGCAGCGCGGTTAGCGGGAGGAGTACCGGGGAGCTGTTTTTT. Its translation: CASSAVSGRSTGELFF.

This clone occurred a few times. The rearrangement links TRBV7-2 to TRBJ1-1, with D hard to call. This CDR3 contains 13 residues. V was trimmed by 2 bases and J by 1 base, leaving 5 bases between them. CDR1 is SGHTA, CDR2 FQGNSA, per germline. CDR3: CASSLPPNTEAFF. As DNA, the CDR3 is TGTGCCAGCAGCTTACCACCGAACACTGAAGCTTTCTTT.

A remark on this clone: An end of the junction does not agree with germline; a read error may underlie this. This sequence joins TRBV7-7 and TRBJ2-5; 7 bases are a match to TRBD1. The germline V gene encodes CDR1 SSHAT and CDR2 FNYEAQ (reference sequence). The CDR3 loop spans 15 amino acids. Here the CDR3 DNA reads TGTGCTAGCAGCTTAGCCCTTCAGGGGGAAGAGACCCAGTACTTC. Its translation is CASSLALQGEETQYF.

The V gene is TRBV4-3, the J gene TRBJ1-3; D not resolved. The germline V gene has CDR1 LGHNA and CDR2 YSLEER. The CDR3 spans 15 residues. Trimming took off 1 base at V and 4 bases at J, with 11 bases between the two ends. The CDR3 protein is CASSQGGLLGNTIYF. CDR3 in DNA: TGCGCCAGCAGCCAAGGTGGACTGTTGGGAAACACCATATATTTT.

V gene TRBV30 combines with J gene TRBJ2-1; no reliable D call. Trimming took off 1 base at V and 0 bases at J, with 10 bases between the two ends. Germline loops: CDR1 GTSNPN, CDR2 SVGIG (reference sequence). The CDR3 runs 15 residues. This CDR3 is CAWSGGGGSYNEQFF. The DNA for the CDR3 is TGTGCCTGGAGTGGGGGTGGTGGCTCCTACAATGAGCAGTTCTTC.

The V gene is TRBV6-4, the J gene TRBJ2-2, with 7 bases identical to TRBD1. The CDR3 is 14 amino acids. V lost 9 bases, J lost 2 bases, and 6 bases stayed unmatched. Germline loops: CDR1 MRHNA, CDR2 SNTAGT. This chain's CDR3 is CASTRDSNTGELFF. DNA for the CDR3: TGTGCCAGTACCCGGGACAGTAACACCGGGGAGCTGTTTTTT.

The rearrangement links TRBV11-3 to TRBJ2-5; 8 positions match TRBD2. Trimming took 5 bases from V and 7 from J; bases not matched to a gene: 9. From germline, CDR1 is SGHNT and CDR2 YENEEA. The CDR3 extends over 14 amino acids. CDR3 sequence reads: CASSREGRRTTQYF. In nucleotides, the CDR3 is TGTGCCAGCAGCCGGGAGGGCCGGCGGACGACCCAGTACTTC.

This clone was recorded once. CDR3 DNA: TGTGCCAGCAGCCCAGTCCTCTCTGGGGCCAACGTCCTGACTTTC. This translates into CASSPVLSGANVLTF. V is TRBV7-2 and J is TRBJ2-6; D gene unclear. Germline CDR1 and CDR2: SGHTA and FQGNSA. The CDR3 runs 15 residues. V was cut by 5 bases and J by 0 bases, with 8 bases left in between.

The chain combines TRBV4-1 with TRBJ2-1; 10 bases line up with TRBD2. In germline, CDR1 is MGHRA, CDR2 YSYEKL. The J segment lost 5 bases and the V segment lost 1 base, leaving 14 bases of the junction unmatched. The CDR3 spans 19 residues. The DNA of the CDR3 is TGCGCCAGCAGCCAAGTTCTTAGCGGGAGGCTCGGTTTCCACAATGAGCAGTTCTTC. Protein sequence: CASSQVLSGRLGFHNEQFF.

This chain's CDR3 is CASSGRTADTQYF. The CDR3 DNA follows: TGTGCCAGCAGCGGTAGAACCGCAGATACGCAGTATTTT. The chain has TRBV6-1 and TRBJ2-3; D gene unclear. Trimming stripped 6 bases from V and 4 bases from J, with 11 bases between. This CDR3 is 13 amino acids long. Germline lookup yields CDR1 MNHNS and CDR2 SASEGT.

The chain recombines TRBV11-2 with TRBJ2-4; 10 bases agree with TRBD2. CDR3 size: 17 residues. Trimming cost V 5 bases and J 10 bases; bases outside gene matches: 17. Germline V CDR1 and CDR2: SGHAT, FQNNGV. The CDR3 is CASSPRPGLASGGIQYF. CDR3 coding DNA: TGTGCCAGCAGCCCTCGGCCGGGACTAGCGTCAGGGGGGATTCAGTACTTC.